Reported below is one TCR beta chain. Its antigen is currently not known. The sample holds no much larger clone one base away, and base qualities are not on file. The method behind the library was the immunoSEQ multiplex PCR assay. For the multiplex PCR, a mixture combining 60 forward primers for TCR Vbeta segments and 13 reverse primers for TCR Jbeta segments was used. Amplification of the CDR3 region of rearranged TCR beta genes was performed with a multiplex PCR assay on genomic DNA. The amplified TCR beta libraries were sequenced on the Illumina HiSeq System as 87-base-pair reads. In the paper's pipeline: A later analysis tallied around 80 million unique TCR beta chains across the 700 or so repertoires, and approximately 12 million of those chains were shared by two or more donors. Raw reads were error-corrected and collapsed into unique sequences with a nearest-neighbor algorithm that merged closely related sequences to remove PCR and sequencing errors. CDR3 sequences were aligned to IMGT reference sequences to assign V, D and J gene segments. Each retained sequence needed at least a six-nucleotide match to both a V gene segment and a J gene segment. A rearrangement counted as productive if the CDR3 had no stop codons and remained in frame with V and J, and every other rearrangement counted as non-productive. CDR3 was defined by IMGT convention, running from the second conserved V-encoded cysteine to the conserved J-encoded phenylalanine. In an earlier analysis of around 570 of the donors, sequences lacking an unambiguous match to a single V gene segment were excluded. In an earlier analysis of roughly 600 of the donors, a V segment was called functional when productive rearrangements were above 56.7%, and segregating when the standard deviation between donors exceeded 5%. A statistical classification framework was developed to diagnose cytomegalovirus status using the catalog of TCR beta chain sequences. In a later analysis, TCR nucleotide sequences were compared against IMGT/GENE-DB human TR gene sequences so that V and J genes could be assigned. The TCRdist pipeline was used in a later analysis to assign CDR3 sequences and most-parsimonious VDJ recombination scenarios. In a later analysis, each TCR beta chain was defined by its CDR3 amino acid sequence together with its V-gene family, and reads lacking a unique V-gene family were excluded. As a way to deal with suspected cross-contamination and a sequencing artifact, a later analysis dropped approximately 570 nucleotide sequences that were highly shared and had low generation probability. In a later analysis, a clonal expansion index was calculated for each public chain from normalized within-repertoire ranks of inferred template counts. Generation probabilities in a later analysis came from a VDJ recombination model fitted to out-of-frame rearrangements, and those results were checked against IGoR. A later analysis scored TCR-TCR, TCR-HLA and TCR-CMV co-occurrence with hypergeometric tests, applying a repertoire-size bias correction to TCR pairs. False discovery rates were estimated in a later analysis by permuting HLA or CMV assignments 20 times. A later analysis grouped co-occurring TCRs with DBSCAN, adding TCRdist sequence similarity when clustering within HLA-allele-positive subsets. Repertoires with fewer than 30,000 or more than 120,000 public chains, plus five repertoires with anomalous nucleotide sharing, were excluded from co-occurrence clustering. Here the immuneACCESS table is served through TCRdb, limited to in-frame sequences with V and J called. Missing clones are a known gap in these copies; in checked studies unresolved V genes cover under half, and the rest lacks a known reason. D and trimming come from the DNA, and the V and J calls and clone size come from that table. This sample comprises about 150,000 clones, around 84% of them detected only once. The ten largest clones take up roughly 6.5% of the sample.

This record belongs to a study of cytomegalovirus exposure and HLA in healthy donors (dated by TCRdb to the late 2010s). Study-wide context: According to an earlier analysis of a few hundred of the donors, about 179 million T cells yielded 120 million or so unique TCR beta sequences and around 280 Gb of sequence data. Along with the roughly 710-subject first cohort, a separate validation cohort of around 120 different subjects was used. Alongside the repertoire data, information on donor age, sex, ethnicity and CMV serostatus was compiled. Genome-wide SNP genotypes for about 65% of the roughly 700 donors were used in a later genetic analysis, which treated that subset as a discovery cohort. HLA typing covered class I and class II loci at four-digit resolution. High-throughput TCR immunosequencing, statistical association of individual TCRs with disease status, and machine learning were combined to predict cytomegalovirus infection status. Approximately 310 gigabases of sequencing data and 80 million or so unique TCR sequences were included in an early release covering about 700 HLA-typed donors. The study profiled the T cell repertoires of 666 subjects by immunosequencing and related them to cytomegalovirus serostatus. Typing coverage differed by locus: A, B, C, DRB1 and DQB1 were typed in about 629-640 donors, DQA1 in 500 to 550, DPA1 in 600 to 610, and DPB1 in just under 490. An earlier analysis of 587 of the donors applied high-throughput TCR beta sequencing to assess whether each TCR beta V gene segment acted as functional or pseudogenic. All discovery cohort repertoires had been generated on a single sequencing platform. Rather than using new phenotypic data, the later analysis identified candidate immune exposures from TCR beta sequences and from how often those sequences occurred across donors. Among about 400 genotyped donors of the cohort, an average of roughly 230,000 unique TCR beta nucleotide sequences was sequenced per donor, of which about 20% were non-productive. Because of strong linkage in the cohort, roughly five DR-DQ haplotypes were treated as single units for association and clustering. The aim of the study was to test whether cataloging public T cell receptors could identify signatures of past pathogen exposure. The genetic ancestry cluster associated with self-reported Caucasian donors included roughly 84% of the roughly 400 genotyped donors. A later analysis re-analyzed previously published TCR beta repertoires from hundreds of donors and added high-resolution HLA genotyping to study TCR occurrence patterns.

The cohort consisted of hundreds of healthy bone marrow donors. All cohort members were sampled while nominally healthy, although unrecorded immune exposures were likely present. The donor was CMV seropositive and was included in the group of almost 300 seropositive cohort members. Each donor provided a peripheral blood sample, and peripheral blood mononuclear cells were used for TCR beta sequencing. The Qiagen DNeasy Blood Extraction Kit was used to extract genomic DNA from the blood cell samples. Reading the germline V gene (reference sequence) gives CDR1 MNHNY and CDR2 SVGAGI. From the cysteine through the phenylalanine, the CDR3 covers 13 amino acids. Solely the CDR3 DNA is kept, with 39 bases framed from the first base. Trimming leaves V shorter by 6 bases and J shorter by 6 bases, with the junction holding 6 bases beyond the gene matches. Findings and caveats that apply to the study as a whole: A later analysis reported that several top co-occurrence clusters appeared linked to parvovirus B19, influenza, CMV and Epstein-Barr virus. A further reported finding was that TCR beta sequences accurately predicted the HLA-A and HLA-B alleles for most subjects in the first cohort. The study listed 150 to 200 TCR beta chains as associated with cytomegalovirus. Presence/absence analyses assumed roughly uniform sequencing depth across donors, an assumption that may not hold. In an earlier analysis of roughly 500 of the donors, most TCR beta V segments appeared in productive rearrangements about 90% or about 30% of the time, broadly matching IMGT annotations. The sequencing pipeline was judged likely to have produced a cluster of highly shared sequence variants as a technical artifact. A later analysis found that TCR association rates varied across HLA loci, with DRB1 alleles showing the most associated TCRs and HLA-C alleles the fewest. Because counts were too low, more than 15 rarely observed V segments, including chromosome 9 orphons, were excluded from the earlier analysis of fewer than 650 of the donors. According to the authors, the approach could potentially be generalized to other disease states and immunological phenotypes. Strong co-occurrence of HLA alleles, especially DR and DQ, made assigning TCR associations to individual alleles difficult. The only immune exposure information available for the cohort was CMV serostatus. This cohort had only TCR beta chains sequenced, and the lack of alpha or paired-chain data limited which features could be detected. A later genetic analysis associated a missense DCLRE1C variant with V-gene and J-gene trimming of TCR beta chains, and an independent cohort replicated the association. Three of the identified cytomegalovirus-associated TCR beta chains were confirmed in vitro to be specific for cytomegalovirus antigens. The classifier was reported to diagnose cytomegalovirus status with high specificity and sensitivity in both the original cohort and the validation cohort. Most TCR sequences were seen in very few donors, while some public TCRs were found in many individuals. Linkage disequilibrium might explain the correlated functional status among segregating V segments, but an unknown experimental factor could not be ruled out. Compared with equally common non-associated chains, HLA-associated TCR beta chains in a later analysis were more clonally expanded and had lower generation probabilities. In a later genetic analysis, fewer N-insertions in productive TCRs were reported among donors in an Asian-associated ancestry cluster than the roughly 700-donor mean. At a false discovery rate of 0.05, a later analysis linked around 15,000 TCR beta sequences to specific HLA alleles. Because HLA typing was unavailable for some donors at each locus, only the typed subset was used in association tests. Because the 87-base-pair reads could not distinguish some IMGT-functional V segments, including TRBV6-2 and TRBV6-3, those segments were excluded. A later analysis found that most CMV-associated TCR beta chains appeared HLA-restricted, with HLA associations seemingly driven largely by CMV exposure.

This sequence was found in a man in his forties or fifties in good health and CMV-seropositive. The sequencing input was PBMCs. The chain couples TRBV6-6 to TRBJ1-1; 8 bases in the junction line up with TRBD1. The nucleotide sequence is TGTGCCAGCAGCTCCCGACAGGGGTCTGAAGCTTTCTTT. Translation gives CASSSRQGSEAFF.